Reported below is one T cell receptor beta chain. A read error may account for a junction end that differs from germline. In the original processing: Quantification of nucleated cells was approximated via reference gene primer amplification. Only in-frame clones appear in the TCRdb table, and some are missing; sequencing was by immunoSEQ multiplex PCR. The D gene and trimming were derived from the DNA, and the V and J assignments and clone size from that table. The repertoire holds 60,000 to 70,000 clones, about 76% seen once, with approximately 52% in the top ten. The data stem from a study of blood T cell repertoires in COVID-19. The sample consisted of peripheral blood. The TCR originated in a woman aged 80 or older with acute or convalescent COVID-19.

CDR3 DNA sequence: TGTGCTAGCAGCTTAGCGGACAGCACCGGGGAGCTGTTTTTT. It specifies CASSLADSTGELFF. The J gene is TRBJ2-2, the V gene TRBV7-7; either TRBD1 or TRBD2 may supply D (6 bases each). Germline CDR1 reads SSHAT; CDR2 reads FNYEAQ (reference sequence). The CDR3 is 14 amino acids.